Listed below are T cell receptor beta chains from one sample, sequenced in a study of technical replicates of blood from a handful of donors. Assay: immunoSEQ multiplex PCR; the TCRdb copy retains only in-frame clones and omits some. The sample shows approximately 78,000 clones, over 85% of them seen only once. Sequenced sample: T cells isolated from PBMCs. These receptors all stem from a human donor in good health. Both conserved end residues are trimmed from each CDR3. D genes are given only for firm matches.

J: TRBJ2-7
D: -
V: TRBV4-2
CDR3: ASSPTRERGQGVYEQY

J: TRBJ2-3
D: -
V: TRBV5-4
CDR3: ASSLRSAEDTQY

J: TRBJ1-1
D: TRBD1
V: TRBV6-1
CDR3: ASTRTGMNTEAF

J: TRBJ2-7
D: -
V: TRBV6-6
CDR3: ASSYLGAYEQY

J: TRBJ2-3
D: TRBD2
V: TRBV10-3
CDR3: AISGRLAGTDTQY

J: TRBJ2-1
D: TRBD2
V: TRBV5-1
CDR3: ASSPLAGAYNEQF

J: TRBJ1-2
D: TRBD1
V: TRBV16
CDR3: ASSHLTGDQWYGYT

J: TRBJ2-7
D: -
V: TRBV4-2
CDR3: ASSQDQSAHYEQY

J: TRBJ2-1
D: -
V: TRBV11-2
CDR3: ASSFLTLLQHNEQF

J: TRBJ2-3
D: -
V: TRBV2
CDR3: ASSSGGAYNTDTQY

J: TRBJ2-7
D: -
V: TRBV28
CDR3: ASIKGDLSSYEQY

J: TRBJ2-3
D: -
V: TRBV5-6
CDR3: ASRFQGSGTQY

J: TRBJ2-2
D: -
V: TRBV9
CDR3: ASSPLAGLNTGELF

J: TRBJ2-7
D: -
V: TRBV4-2
CDR3: ASSQDTGFPYEQY

J: TRBJ1-3
D: -
V: TRBV6-5
CDR3: ASSLGAGNTIY

J: TRBJ2-7
D: TRBD2
V: TRBV5-4
CDR3: ASSQGLAGPYEQY

J: TRBJ1-3
D: -
V: TRBV30
CDR3: AVPRVLGNTIY

J: TRBJ2-5
D: TRBD2
V: TRBV9
CDR3: ASSGPGGETQY

J: TRBJ1-2
D: -
V: TRBV25-1
CDR3: ASRSQGQGDYGYT

J: TRBJ2-1
D: TRBD2
V: TRBV4-2
CDR3: ASSQRVAGLVYNEQF

J: TRBJ2-1
D: TRBD2
V: TRBV4-1
CDR3: ASSQERTSGINEQF

J: TRBJ2-7
D: -
V: TRBV6-1
CDR3: ASSEPVREQY

J: TRBJ1-1
D: -
V: TRBV11-2
CDR3: ASSFSRDTEAF

J: TRBJ2-7
D: -
V: TRBV20-1
CDR3: SKTYVYEQY

J: TRBJ2-3
D: TRBD2
V: TRBV5-1
CDR3: ASSLAAGGPNTQY

J: TRBJ2-4
D: TRBD1
V: TRBV2
CDR3: ASSMRQGILRAKNIQY

J: TRBJ1-1
D: TRBD1
V: TRBV2
CDR3: ASSGQGAFTEAF